The 22 T cell receptor beta chains presented below share a single source sample, sequenced in a study of T-cell memory formation after mild COVID-19. TCRdb reprocessed the 5' RACE reads with MiXCR, giving one entry per CDR3 protein. Of 200,000 to 300,000 distinct CDR3 sequences detected, about a sixth appear once; the ten largest clones hold roughly a fifth. The sample was PBMCs or a T cell subset sorted from them (not recorded which). The receptors originated from a man in his late teens or twenties who had mild COVID-19 (a few samples of this study predate the infection). Cell type and time point are not known.

The chain links TRBV10-3 to TRBJ2-5; D tentatively fits TRBD1 or TRBD2 (6 bases each). Germline CDR1 and CDR2: ENHRY and SYGVKD. Between the trimmed V and J ends, which lost 4 bases and 5 bases, there was a span of 14 bases. The CDR3 is made up of 14 amino acids. CDR3 in DNA: TGTGCCATCAGTGCACCCGGGGGCCCGGAGACCCAGTACTTC. Protein sequence: CAISAPGGPETQYF.

This clonotype was seen only a few times. The gene calls are TRBV6-5 and TRBJ1-1, with D perhaps TRBD1 (5 bases). Germline V gene sequence: CDR1 MNHEY, CDR2 SVGAGI. This CDR3 region has 15 residues. V was trimmed by 6 bases and J by 1 base, leaving 15 bases between them. The CDR3 DNA is TGTGCCAGCAGCACCATTGGGGGTTGGAACACTGAAGCTTTCTTT. It encodes CASSTIGGWNTEAFF.

The CDR3 coding sequence is TGCGCCAGCAGCGGGAGTCCAGATACGCAGTATTTT. Translating gives CASSGSPDTQYF. This rearrangement joins TRBV4-1 to TRBJ2-3; TRBD2 might be the D (5 bases). The germline CDR1 and CDR2 sequences are MGHRA and YSYEKL. The CDR3 sequence is 12 residues long. Trimming took 5 bases from V and 4 from J, leaving 7 bases between them.

This chain connects TRBV2 to TRBJ2-3; 8 nucleotides align to TRBD2. This CDR3 spans 15 amino acids. Losses at the gene ends were 6 bases for V and 2 bases for J; bases not matched to a gene: 7. From germline, CDR1 is SNHLY and CDR2 FYNNEI. The CDR3 nucleotides read TGTGCCAGCAGCGCCGGGACTAGAGCCACAGATACGCAGTATTTT. This encodes CASSAGTRATDTQYF.

This clonotype was detected a few times. V gene TRBV12-3 or TRBV12-4 combines with J gene TRBJ2-3; 11 nucleotides align to TRBD2. The CDR3 sequence is 13 residues long. The J segment lost 6 bases and the V segment lost 6 bases, leaving 2 bases of the junction unmatched. The CDR3 DNA reads as TGTGCCAGCAGGGCTAGCGGGGGGGATACGCAGTATTTT. This codes for CASRASGGDTQYF.

This clonotype was observed a few times. The chain links TRBV7-2 to TRBJ2-2; no clear D gene. The CDR3 has 13 amino acids. Trimming took off 3 bases at V and 5 bases at J, with 7 bases between the two ends. Germline V lookup: CDR1 SGHTA, CDR2 FQGNSA. The CDR3 bases are TGTGCCAGCAGCTTTGCGATGACCGGGGAGCTGTTTTTT. Its protein is CASSFAMTGELFF.

This clonotype was recorded a few times. CDR3 bases: TGTGCCAGCAGCTTATCGACTAGCGGGGGCGGTGAGCAGTTCTTC. The encoded protein is CASSLSTSGGGEQFF. The chain has TRBV7-6 and TRBJ2-1; TRBD2 aligns across 12 bases. This CDR3 has 15 amino acids. J was trimmed by 9 bases and V by 2 bases; bases with no gene match: 5. CDR1 and CDR2 (germline): SGHVS, FNYEAQ.

A few counts support this clonotype. The CDR3 is CASSLRLALTEETQYF. The CDR3 DNA reads TGTGCCAGCTCACTGCGACTAGCGCTGACGGAAGAGACCCAGTACTTC. The rearrangement uses TRBV18 and TRBJ2-5; 8 nucleotides match TRBD2. CDR3 length: 16 amino acids. Germline trimming cut 4 bases from V and 3 bases from J; bases unmatched to any gene: 10. Germline V lookup: CDR1 KGHSH, CDR2 LQKENI. The full variable domain, its missing parts supplied by reference TRBV18 and TRBJ2-5, is NAGVMQNPRHLVRRRGQEARLRCSPMKGHSHVYWYRQLPEEGLKFMVYLQKENIIDESGMPKERFSAEFPKEGPSILRIQQVVRGDSAAYFCASSLRLALTEETQYFGPGTRLLVL.

This clonotype was detected a few times. The rearrangement links TRBV12-3 or TRBV12-4 to TRBJ2-7; a possible D gene is TRBD1 (7 bases). The CDR3 loop spans 15 amino acids. The V and J ends lost 1 base and 2 bases respectively, with 12 bases between them. The CDR3 loop is CASSLGSGGTYEQYF. CDR3 in DNA: TGTGCCAGCAGTTTAGGGTCAGGGGGGACCTACGAGCAGTACTTC.

This clonotype was recorded at least ten times. The V call is TRBV5-1, the J call TRBJ2-3; 14 bases are a match to TRBD2. The germline V gene encodes CDR1 SGHRS and CDR2 YFSETQ. V trimming: 4 bases; J trimming: 2 bases; junction bases outside the gene matches: 3. The CDR3 extends over 16 amino acids. CDR3 sequence reads: CASSPGLAGVTDTQYF. The CDR3 DNA reads TGCGCCAGCAGCCCGGGACTAGCGGGGGTCACAGATACGCAGTATTTT. The entire variable domain, with the rest obtained from reference TRBV5-1 and TRBJ2-3, is as follows: KAGVTQTPRYLIKTRGQQVTLSCSPISGHRSVSWYQQTPGQGLQFLFEYFSETQRNKGNFPGRFSGRQFSNSRSEMNVSTLELGDSALYLCASSPGLAGVTDTQYFGPGTRLTVL.

This clonotype was observed many times. V gene TRBV4-1 combines with J gene TRBJ2-1; 10 nucleotides match TRBD1. CDR1 is MGHRA, CDR2 YSYEKL, per germline. The CDR3 runs to 16 residues. The junction had 14 bases not matched to a gene; V was cut back by 3 bases and J by 12 bases. CDR3 sequence (DNA): TGCGCCAGCAGCCAGGGGACAGGGGTCCTTTTCTATGGGCAGTTCTTC. It yields the protein CASSQGTGVLFYGQFF.

This clonotype was detected many times. V gene TRBV25-1 combines with J gene TRBJ2-7, with D tentatively TRBD2 (5 bases). Deletions cut 5 bases from V and 9 bases from J, with 11 bases between. Germline V gene lookup returns CDR1 MGHDK and CDR2 SYGVNS. The CDR3 spans 11 residues. The CDR3 loop reads CASSSGIGQYF. The CDR3 DNA is TGTGCCAGCAGTTCGGGGATTGGGCAGTACTTC.

This chain connects TRBV6-5 to TRBJ2-7; 8 nucleotides line up with TRBD2. This CDR3 is 15 amino acids long. The J segment lost 2 bases and the V segment lost 0 bases, leaving 3 bases of the junction unmatched. Germline values: CDR1 MNHEY, CDR2 SVGAGI. CDR3: CASSYSSSGTYEQYF. Here the CDR3 DNA reads TGTGCCAGCAGTTACTCCAGTAGCGGGACCTACGAGCAGTACTTC.

This clonotype was detected a few times. The V gene is TRBV18, the J gene TRBJ1-3, with D possibly matching TRBD1 (5 bases). V lost 3 bases and J lost 3, with 9 bases in between. The length of the CDR3 is 14 residues. Germline V gives CDR1 KGHSH, CDR2 LQKENI. CDR3 amino acids: CASSPRESGNTIYF. CDR3 coding DNA: TGTGCCAGCTCACCCAGGGAAAGTGGAAACACCATATATTTT.

This chain uses TRBV4-1 with TRBJ1-5; no clear D gene. Germline-derived CDR1 and CDR2 are MGHRA and YSYEKL. Trimming left V 5 bases short and J 3 bases short, with 8 bases between. The CDR3 runs 13 residues. CDR3 sequence: CASSTRDNQPQHF. In DNA, the CDR3 is TGCGCCAGCAGCACCCGGGACAATCAGCCCCAGCATTTT.

The rearrangement joins TRBV6-2 or TRBV6-3 to TRBJ2-2; 9 bases match TRBD1. This CDR3 comprises 16 residues. Germline loops: CDR1 MNHEY, CDR2 SVGEGT. V dropped 5 bases and J dropped 4; count of bases not matched to a gene: 8. The CDR3 loop reads CASSDWGTGSTGELFF. CDR3 sequence (DNA): TGTGCCAGCAGTGACTGGGGGACAGGGAGCACCGGGGAGCTGTTTTTT.

This clonotype was picked up a small number of times. The CDR3 nucleotides read TGTGCCAGCAGTCCCTCTGGGGGCCCCAACAGGGCGGATGAGCAGTTCTTC. The encoded protein is CASSPSGGPNRADEQFF. The V and J genes are TRBV14 and TRBJ2-1, with a tentative D call TRBD1 (6 bases). The length of the CDR3 is 17 residues. The germline V gene encodes CDR1 SGHDN and CDR2 FVKESK. V was pared by 6 bases and J by 8 bases, with 26 bases between.

This chain uses TRBV7-9 with TRBJ2-5; D unclear. V was clipped by 1 base and J by 2 bases, with 11 bases between them. Germline lookup yields CDR1 SEHNR and CDR2 FQNEAQ (reference sequence). The CDR3 loop spans 15 amino acids. CDR3 bases: TGTGCCAGCAGCTTAGTGGTGGGCTTTCAAGAGACCCAGTACTTC. Protein: CASSLVVGFQETQYF.

Points on this clonotype: A junction boundary mismatches the germline segment, possibly from a read error. The chain is built from TRBV12-3 or TRBV12-4 and TRBJ1-5; D is possibly TRBD1 (5 bases). CDR3 size: 16 residues. The CDR3: CASSLGWGRSNQPQHF. The CDR3 DNA reads as TGTGCCAGCAGTTTGGGTTGGGGGAGAAGCAATCAGCCCCAGCACTTT.

In its sample, this clonotype was seen a few times. The chain combines TRBV3-1 with TRBJ1-2; D is undetermined. Trimming left V 1 base short and J 13 bases short, with 16 bases between. CDR3 length: 13 residues. The germline V gene encodes CDR1 LGHDT and CDR2 YNNKEL (reference sequence). This chain's CDR3 is CASSQAVWPDLTF. CDR3 DNA: TGTGCCAGCAGCCAAGCGGTCTGGCCGGATCTCACCTTC.

The DNA for the CDR3 is TGTGCCAGCTCACCGAGGGGCCCGGGGGAGACCCAGTACTTC. This codes for CASSPRGPGETQYF. V usage is TRBV18 and J usage is TRBJ2-5; D possibly uses TRBD1 or TRBD2 (5 bases each). Trimming removed 3 bases from V and 5 bases from J, with 13 bases in between. The CDR3 spans 14 residues. Germline-derived CDR1 and CDR2 are KGHSH and LQKENI.

This chain's CDR3 is CASSPDQGDNSPLHF. CDR3 DNA sequence: TGCGCCAGCAGCCCAGATCAGGGGGATAATTCACCCCTCCACTTT. V is TRBV5-1 and J is TRBJ1-6; TRBD1 agrees at 7 bases. Germline-derived CDR1 and CDR2 are SGHRS and YFSETQ. CDR3 size: 15 residues. After removal of 4 bases from V and 5 bases from J, the junction contained 6 bases not matched to a gene.